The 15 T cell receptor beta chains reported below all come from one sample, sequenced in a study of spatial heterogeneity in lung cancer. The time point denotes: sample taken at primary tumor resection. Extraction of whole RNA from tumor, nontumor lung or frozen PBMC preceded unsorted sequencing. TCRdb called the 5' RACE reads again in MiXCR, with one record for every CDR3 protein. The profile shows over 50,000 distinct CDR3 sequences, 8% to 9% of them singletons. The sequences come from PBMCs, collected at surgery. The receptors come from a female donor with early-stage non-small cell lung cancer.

In DNA, the CDR3 is TGTGCCAGCAGTCATGAGTTCTCTGGGGCCAACGTCCTGACTTTC. The encoded protein is CASSHEFSGANVLTF. V and J are TRBV6-5 and TRBJ2-6; the D is unclear. The CDR3 is made up of 15 amino acids. Between the trimmed V and J ends, which lost 5 bases and 0 bases, there was a span of 8 bases. Germline assignment: CDR1 MNHEY and CDR2 SVGAGI.

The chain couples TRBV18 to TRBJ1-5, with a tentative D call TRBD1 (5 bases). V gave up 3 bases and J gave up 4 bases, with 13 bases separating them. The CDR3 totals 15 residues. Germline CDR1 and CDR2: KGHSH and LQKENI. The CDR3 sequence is CASSPGGGRNQPQHF. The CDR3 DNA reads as TGTGCCAGCTCACCGGGGGGTGGGCGGAATCAGCCCCAGCATTTT.

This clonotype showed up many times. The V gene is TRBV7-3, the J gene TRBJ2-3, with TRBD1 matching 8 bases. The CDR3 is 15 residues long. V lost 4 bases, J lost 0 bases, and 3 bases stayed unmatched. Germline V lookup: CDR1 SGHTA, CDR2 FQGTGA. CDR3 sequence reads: CASSSRTGSTDTQYF. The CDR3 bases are TGTGCCAGCAGCTCAAGGACAGGGAGCACAGATACGCAGTATTTT.

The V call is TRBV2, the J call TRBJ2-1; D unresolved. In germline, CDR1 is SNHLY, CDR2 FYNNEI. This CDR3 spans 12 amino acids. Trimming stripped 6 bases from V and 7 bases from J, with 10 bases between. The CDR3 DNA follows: TGTGCCAGCAGGATTGTGGGGAATGAGCAGTTCTTC. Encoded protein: CASRIVGNEQFF.

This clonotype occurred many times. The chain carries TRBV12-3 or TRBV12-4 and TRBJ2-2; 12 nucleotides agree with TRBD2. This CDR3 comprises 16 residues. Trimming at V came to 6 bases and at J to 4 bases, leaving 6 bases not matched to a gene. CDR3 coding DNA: TGTGCCAGCAGCCAGACTAGCGGGAGTTCCACCGGGGAGCTGTTTTTT. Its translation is CASSQTSGSSTGELFF.

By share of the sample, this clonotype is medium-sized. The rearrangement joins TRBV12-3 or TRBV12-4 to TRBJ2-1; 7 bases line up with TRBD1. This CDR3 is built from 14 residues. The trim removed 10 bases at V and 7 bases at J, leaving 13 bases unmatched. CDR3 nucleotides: TGTGCCACTACCGGTTCGACAGGGCAGAATGAGCAGTTCTTC. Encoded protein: CATTGSTGQNEQFF.

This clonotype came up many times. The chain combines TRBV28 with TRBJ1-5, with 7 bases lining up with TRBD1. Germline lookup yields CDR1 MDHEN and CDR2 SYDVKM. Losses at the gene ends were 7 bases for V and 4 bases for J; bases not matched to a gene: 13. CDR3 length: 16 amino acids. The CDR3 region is CASTLYRDRRNQPQHF. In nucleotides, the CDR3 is TGTGCCAGCACCTTGTATAGGGACAGAAGAAATCAGCCCCAGCATTTT.

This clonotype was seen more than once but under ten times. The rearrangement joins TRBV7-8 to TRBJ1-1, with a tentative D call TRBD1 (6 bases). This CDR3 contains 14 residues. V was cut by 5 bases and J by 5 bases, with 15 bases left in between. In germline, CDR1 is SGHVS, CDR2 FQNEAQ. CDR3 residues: CASSLPGEWTEAFF. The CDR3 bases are TGTGCCAGCAGCCTTCCAGGGGAGTGGACTGAAGCTTTCTTT.

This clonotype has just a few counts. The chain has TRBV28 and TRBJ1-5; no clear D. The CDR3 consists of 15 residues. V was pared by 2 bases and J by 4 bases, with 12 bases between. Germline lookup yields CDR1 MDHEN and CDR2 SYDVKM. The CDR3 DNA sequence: TGTGCCAGCAGTTTAGGGGAAGTAAGGAATCAGCCCCAGCATTTT. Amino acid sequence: CASSLGEVRNQPQHF.

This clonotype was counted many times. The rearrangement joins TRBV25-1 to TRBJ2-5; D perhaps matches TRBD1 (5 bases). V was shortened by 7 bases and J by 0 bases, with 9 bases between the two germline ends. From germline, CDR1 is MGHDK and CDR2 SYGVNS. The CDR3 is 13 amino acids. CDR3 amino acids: CASMGRYQETQYF. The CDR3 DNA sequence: TGTGCCAGCATGGGGCGGTACCAAGAGACCCAGTACTTC.

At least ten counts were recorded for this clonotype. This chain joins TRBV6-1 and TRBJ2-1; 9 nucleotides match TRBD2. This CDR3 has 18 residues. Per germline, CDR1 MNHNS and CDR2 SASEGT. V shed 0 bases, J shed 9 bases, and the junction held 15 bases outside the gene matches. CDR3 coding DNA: TGTGCCAGCAGTGAAGCGCTAGGGCTAGCGGGATGGATTGGTGAGCAGTTCTTC. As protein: CASSEALGLAGWIGEQFF.

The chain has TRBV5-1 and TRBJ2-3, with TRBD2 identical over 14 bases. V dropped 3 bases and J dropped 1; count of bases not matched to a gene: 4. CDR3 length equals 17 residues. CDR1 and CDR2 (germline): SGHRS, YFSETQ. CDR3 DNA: TGCGCCAGCAGCTGGGGGACTAGCGGGGGACGCACAGATACGCAGTATTTT. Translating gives CASSWGTSGGRTDTQYF.

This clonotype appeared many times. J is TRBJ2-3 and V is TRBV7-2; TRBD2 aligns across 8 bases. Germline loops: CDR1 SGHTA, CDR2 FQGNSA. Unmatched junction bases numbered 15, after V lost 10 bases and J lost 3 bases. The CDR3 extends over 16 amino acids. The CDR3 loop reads CATPRSGSSSTDTQYF. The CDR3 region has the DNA TGTGCCACCCCTAGGAGCGGGAGTTCTTCGACAGATACGCAGTATTTT.

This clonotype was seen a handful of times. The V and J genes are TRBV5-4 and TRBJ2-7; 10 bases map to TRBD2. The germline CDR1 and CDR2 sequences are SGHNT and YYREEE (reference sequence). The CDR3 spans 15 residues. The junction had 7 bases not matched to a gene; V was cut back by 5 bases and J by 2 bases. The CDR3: CASSSGLAAAYEQYF. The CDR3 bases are TGTGCCAGCAGTTCCGGACTAGCGGCAGCCTACGAGCAGTACTTC.

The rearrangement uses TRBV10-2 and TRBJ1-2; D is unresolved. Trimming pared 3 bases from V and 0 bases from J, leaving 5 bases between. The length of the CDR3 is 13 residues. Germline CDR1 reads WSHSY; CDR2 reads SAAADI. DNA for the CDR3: TGCGCCAGCAGTGACGCCCCTAACTATGGCTACACCTTC. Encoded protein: CASSDAPNYGYTF.